These 5 T cell receptor beta chains originate from one sample sequenced in a study of tumor-infiltrating lymphocytes in primary liver carcinoma. cDNA specific to TCR beta was made from 500 ng of total RNA, with a constant-region primer employed for priming. Investigators got TCR beta libraries out of three nested multiplex PCR rounds, done with slightly modified ARM-PCR. It was with TRBV1-TRBV30 forward primers and a C-beta reverse primer that the first two PCR rounds were run, at roughly 11 cycles each. Each CDR3 protein is one row after TCRdb ran MiXCR on the multiplex PCR reads. The table lists 250,000 to 350,000 distinct CDR3 sequences, more than 55% of them singletons. Germline DNA was also extracted, and blood RNA was taken from unsorted whole blood. Sequences were obtained from peripheral blood. These receptors were obtained from a woman aged 25 to 45 with primary liver carcinoma and hepatitis B virus infection.

A remark on this clonotype: A single base separates this from a much larger clone, so it may be a read error. This chain uses TRBV29-1 with TRBJ1-5, with TRBD1 matching over 7 bases. From germline, CDR1 is SQVTM and CDR2 ANQGSEA. This CDR3 is built from 13 residues. The CDR3 is CIVDWDSHQPQHF. The CDR3, as DNA: TGCATCGTTGATTGGGACAGCCATCAGCCCCAGCATTTT.

The chain uses TRBV4-1 and TRBJ2-7, with TRBD2 matching over 8 bases. CDR3 length equals 14 residues. The germline V gene has CDR1 MGHRA and CDR2 YSYEKL. Germline trimming cut 9 bases from V and 3 bases from J; bases unmatched to any gene: 10. CDR3 sequence: CASNRSGSGYEQYF. The CDR3 region has the DNA TGCGCCAGTAACCGAAGCGGGAGTGGCTACGAGCAGTACTTC.

This clonotype occurred many times. DNA of the CDR3: TGTGCCAGCAGCTCTGCTAACCAAGAGACCCAGTACTTC. This gives the protein CASSSANQETQYF. The chain is built from TRBV11-3 and TRBJ2-5, with unresolved D. V was trimmed by 4 bases and J by 0 bases, leaving 6 bases between them. CDR3 length: 13 residues. CDR1 and CDR2 from the germline V gene are SGHNT and YENEEA.

This clonotype occurred many times. The rearrangement links TRBV12-3 or TRBV12-4 to TRBJ2-1; D ambiguous. V was shortened by 5 bases and J by 11 bases, with 16 bases between the two germline ends. The CDR3 is 13 residues long. The CDR3 reads CASSPSAGLQQFF. Written as DNA, the CDR3 is TGTGCCAGCAGTCCCAGCGCTGGGCTGCAGCAGTTCTTC.

The V call is TRBV6-6, the J call TRBJ1-6; D is perhaps TRBD1 (5 bases). Per germline, CDR1 MNHNY and CDR2 SVGAGI (reference sequence). CDR3 length equals 15 residues. V lost 6 bases and J 9 bases, leaving 18 bases between the germline ends. CDR3 DNA sequence: TGTGCCAGCAGCGTAAGGGGCCAAGAAAGTTCACCCCTCCACTTT. Its translation is CASSVRGQESSPLHF.